This TCR beta chain was documented in a study of Graves' ophthalmopathy and Graves' hyperthyroidism. This clonotype showed up many times. Trimming took 1 base from V and 2 from J, leaving 9 bases between them. Germline assignment: CDR1 SGHAT and CDR2 FQDESV (reference sequence). This CDR3 spans 14 amino acids. The stable label applied to hyperthyroidism with no ophthalmopathy within 18 months of follow-up. Amplifying from RNA transcripts, the study obtained TCR beta CDR3 regions. RT-PCR with HTBI primers came first, then second-round multiplex PCR. In TCRdb, the multiplex PCR reads were re-called with MiXCR into one record per CDR3 protein. Here the sample spans about 390,000 distinct CDR3 sequences, about 15% being singletons.

Sample: peripheral blood. V usage is TRBV11-1 and J usage is TRBJ2-7; D not resolved. This clonotype was obtained from an adult woman with stable Graves' hyperthyroidism. The CDR3 sequence is CASSLGPKTYEQYF. The CDR3 bases are TGTGCCAGCAGCTTAGGCCCAAAAACCTACGAGCAGTACTTC.